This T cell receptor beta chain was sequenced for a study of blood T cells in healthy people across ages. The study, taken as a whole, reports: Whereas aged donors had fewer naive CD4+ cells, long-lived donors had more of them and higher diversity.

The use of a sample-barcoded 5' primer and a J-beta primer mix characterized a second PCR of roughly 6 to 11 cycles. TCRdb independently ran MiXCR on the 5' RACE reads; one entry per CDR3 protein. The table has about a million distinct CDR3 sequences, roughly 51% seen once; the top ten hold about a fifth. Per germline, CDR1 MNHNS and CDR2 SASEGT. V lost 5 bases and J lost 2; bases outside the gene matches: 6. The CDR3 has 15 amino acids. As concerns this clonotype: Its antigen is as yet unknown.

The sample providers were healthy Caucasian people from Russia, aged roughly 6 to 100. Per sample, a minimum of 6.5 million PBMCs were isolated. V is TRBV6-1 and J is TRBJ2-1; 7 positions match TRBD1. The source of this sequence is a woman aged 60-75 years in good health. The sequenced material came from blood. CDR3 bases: TGTGCCAGCAGTAGGACAGGTACGACCTACAATGAGCAGTTCTTC. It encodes CASSRTGTTYNEQFF.